This TCR beta chain was obtained from a study of cytomegalovirus exposure and HLA in healthy donors. About the study: Earlier sequencing of 150 million to 200 million T cells yielded roughly 100 million unique TCR beta sequences.

The germline gives CDR1 MDHEN, CDR2 SYDVKM. The V end lost 7 bases, the J end lost 2 bases, and 15 bases lay between the germline ends. The CDR3 spans 15 residues. The PCR was carried out with 60 Vbeta primers and 13 Jbeta primers. Using immunoSEQ multiplex PCR, the repertoire was profiled, and TCRdb retains in-frame clones only, with some absent. In the table there are some 84,000 clones, around 68% of which are singletons. This clone occurred once. What it recognizes is unknown. The study's findings and limits: Several top significant clusters appeared, in a later analysis, to be linked to common viral pathogens.

The clonotype comes from a woman between 40 and 50 years old in good health and CMV-seropositive. The chain employs TRBV28 and TRBJ1-5, with D possibly being TRBD1 (5 bases). Sequenced sample: PBMCs. The CDR3 sequence is CASTVGGGGNQPQHF. The CDR3, as DNA: TGTGCCAGCACCGTGGGCGGGGGGGGCAATCAGCCCCAGCATTTT.